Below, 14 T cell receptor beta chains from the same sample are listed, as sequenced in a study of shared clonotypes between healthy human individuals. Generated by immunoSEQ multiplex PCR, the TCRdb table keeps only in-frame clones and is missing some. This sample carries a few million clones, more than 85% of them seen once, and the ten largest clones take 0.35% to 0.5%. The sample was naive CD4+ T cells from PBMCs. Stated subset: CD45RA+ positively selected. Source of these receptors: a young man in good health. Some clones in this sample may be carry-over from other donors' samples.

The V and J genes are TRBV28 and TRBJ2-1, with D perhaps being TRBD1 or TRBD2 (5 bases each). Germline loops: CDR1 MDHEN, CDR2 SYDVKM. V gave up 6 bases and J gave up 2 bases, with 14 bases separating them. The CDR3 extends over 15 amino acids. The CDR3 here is CASSLRGGAYNEQFF. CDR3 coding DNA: TGTGCCAGCAGCCTCCGGGGCGGCGCCTACAATGAGCAGTTCTTC.

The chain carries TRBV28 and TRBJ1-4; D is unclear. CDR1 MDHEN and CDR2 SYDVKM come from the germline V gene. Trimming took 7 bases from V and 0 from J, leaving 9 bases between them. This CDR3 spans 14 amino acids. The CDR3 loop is CASIQGSTNEKLFF. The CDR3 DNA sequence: TGTGCCAGCATCCAAGGATCAACTAATGAAAAACTGTTTTTT. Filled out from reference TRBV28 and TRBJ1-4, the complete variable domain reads DVKVTQSSRYLVKRTGEKVFLECVQDMDHENMFWYRQDPGLGLRLIYFSYDVKMKEKGDIPEGYSVSREKKERFSLILESASTNQTSMYLCASIQGSTNEKLFFGSGTQLSVL.

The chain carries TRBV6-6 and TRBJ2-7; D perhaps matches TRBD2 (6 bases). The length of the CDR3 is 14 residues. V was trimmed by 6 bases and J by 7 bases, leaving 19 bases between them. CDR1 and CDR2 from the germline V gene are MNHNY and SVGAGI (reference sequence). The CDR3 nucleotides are TGTGCCAGCAGCTCAGTCCTGCCTCGGGGGGAGCAGTACTTC. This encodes CASSSVLPRGEQYF.

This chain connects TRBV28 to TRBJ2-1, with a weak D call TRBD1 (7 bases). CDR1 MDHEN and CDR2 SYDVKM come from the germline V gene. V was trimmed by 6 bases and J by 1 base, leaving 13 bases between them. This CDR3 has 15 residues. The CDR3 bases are TGTGCCAGCAGCCTAGCGACAGGGTCCTACAATGAGCAGTTCTTC. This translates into CASSLATGSYNEQFF.

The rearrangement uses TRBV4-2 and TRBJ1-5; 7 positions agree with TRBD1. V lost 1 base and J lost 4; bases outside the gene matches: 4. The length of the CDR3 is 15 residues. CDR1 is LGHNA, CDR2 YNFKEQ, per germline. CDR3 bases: TGTGCCAGCAGCCAAGCCGGGACAGAAAATCAGCCCCAGCATTTT. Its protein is CASSQAGTENQPQHF.

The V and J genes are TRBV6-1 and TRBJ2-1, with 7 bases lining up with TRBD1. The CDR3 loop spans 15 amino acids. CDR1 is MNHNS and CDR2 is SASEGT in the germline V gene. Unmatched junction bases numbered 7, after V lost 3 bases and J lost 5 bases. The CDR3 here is CASSDSGQRNNEQFF. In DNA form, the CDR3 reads TGTGCCAGCAGTGACTCGGGACAGCGAAACAATGAGCAGTTCTTC.

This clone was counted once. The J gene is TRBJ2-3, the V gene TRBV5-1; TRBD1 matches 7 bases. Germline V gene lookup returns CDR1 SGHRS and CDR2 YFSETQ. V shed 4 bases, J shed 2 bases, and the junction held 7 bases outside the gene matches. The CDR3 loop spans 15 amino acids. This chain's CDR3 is CASSGPGQFTDTQYF. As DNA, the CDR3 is TGCGCCAGCAGCGGACCGGGACAGTTCACAGATACGCAGTATTTT.

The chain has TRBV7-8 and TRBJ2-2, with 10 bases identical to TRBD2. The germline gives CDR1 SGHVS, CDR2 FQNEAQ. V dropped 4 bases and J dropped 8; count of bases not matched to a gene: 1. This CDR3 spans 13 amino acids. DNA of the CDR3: TGTGCCAGCAGCTCTAGCGGGAGAGGGGAGCTGTTTTTT. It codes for CASSSSGRGELFF.

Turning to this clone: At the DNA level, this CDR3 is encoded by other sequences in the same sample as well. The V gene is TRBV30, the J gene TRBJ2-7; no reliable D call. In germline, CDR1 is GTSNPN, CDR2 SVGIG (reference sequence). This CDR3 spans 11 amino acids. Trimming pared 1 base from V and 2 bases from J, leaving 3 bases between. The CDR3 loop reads CAWSATYEQYF. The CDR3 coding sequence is TGTGCCTGGAGTGCAACCTACGAGCAGTACTTC.

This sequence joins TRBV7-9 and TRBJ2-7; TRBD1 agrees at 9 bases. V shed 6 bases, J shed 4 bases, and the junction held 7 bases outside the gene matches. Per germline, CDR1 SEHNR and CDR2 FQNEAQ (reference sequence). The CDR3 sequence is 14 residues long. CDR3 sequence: CASRGQGDRYEQYF. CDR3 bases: TGTGCCAGCAGGGGACAGGGAGATCGGTACGAGCAGTACTTC. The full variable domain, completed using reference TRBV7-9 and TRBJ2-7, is DTGVSQNPRHKITKRGQNVTFRCDPISEHNRLYWYRQTLGQGPEFLTYFQNEAQLEKSRLLSDRFSAERPKGSFSTLEIQRTEQGDSAMYLCASRGQGDRYEQYFGPGTRLTVT.

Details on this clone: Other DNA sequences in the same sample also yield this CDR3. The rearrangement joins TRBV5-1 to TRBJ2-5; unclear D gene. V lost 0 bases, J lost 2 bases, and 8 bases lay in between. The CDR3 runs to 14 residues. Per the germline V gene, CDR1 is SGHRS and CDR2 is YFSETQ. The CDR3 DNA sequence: TGCGCCAGCAGCTTGGTGAACAATCAAGAGACCCAGTACTTC. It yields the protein CASSLVNNQETQYF.

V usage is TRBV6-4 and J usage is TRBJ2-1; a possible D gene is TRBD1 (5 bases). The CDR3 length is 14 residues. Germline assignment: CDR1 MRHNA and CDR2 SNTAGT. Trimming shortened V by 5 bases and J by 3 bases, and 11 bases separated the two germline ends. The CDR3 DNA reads TGTGCCAGCAGTTTGGACGGACACTACAATGAGCAGTTCTTC. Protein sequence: CASSLDGHYNEQFF.

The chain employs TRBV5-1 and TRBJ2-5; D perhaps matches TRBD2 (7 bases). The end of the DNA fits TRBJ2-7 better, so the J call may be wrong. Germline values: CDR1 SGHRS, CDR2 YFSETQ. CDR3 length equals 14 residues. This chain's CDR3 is CASSLKGGGYEQYF. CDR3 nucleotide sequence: TGCGCCAGCAGCTTAAAGGGAGGGGGCTACGAGCAGTACTTC.

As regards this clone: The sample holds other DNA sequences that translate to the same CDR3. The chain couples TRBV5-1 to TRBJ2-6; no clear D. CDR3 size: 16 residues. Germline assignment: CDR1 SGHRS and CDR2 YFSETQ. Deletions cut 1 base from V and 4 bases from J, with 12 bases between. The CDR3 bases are TGCGCCAGCAGCTTGCCAAGCGAGGCGGGGGCCAACGTCCTGACTTTC. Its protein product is CASSLPSEAGANVLTF.